The 2 T cell receptor beta chains below come from one sample, sequenced in a study of shared clonotypes between healthy human individuals. As defined, naive CD8 cells were CD45RO-negative and positively selected for CCR7, with terminally differentiated effector memory CD45RA+ cells excluded. The data were produced by immunoSEQ multiplex PCR, yet TCRdb's version contains in-frame clones alone and is incomplete. The table lists under 2,000,000 clones, about 95% of them singletons. Input material: naive CD8+ T cells sorted from blood. The receptors shown here come from a man aged 18-30 years in good health.

Regarding this clone: Other DNA sequences from this sample encode an identical CDR3 as well. The genes are TRBV19 and TRBJ2-1; 11 bases line up with TRBD2. With 5 bases clipped from V and 3 bases from J, the junction kept 3 bases outside the gene matches. This CDR3 spans 15 amino acids. Germline-derived CDR1 and CDR2 are LNHDA and SQIVND (reference sequence). The CDR3 reads CASSPTSGSYNEQFF. The CDR3 DNA follows: TGTGCCAGTAGTCCAACTAGCGGGAGCTACAATGAGCAGTTCTTC.

The J gene is TRBJ2-7, the V gene TRBV27; 11 bases fit TRBD2. After removal of 5 bases from V and 5 bases from J, the junction contained 8 bases not matched to a gene. Germline CDR1 MNHEY, CDR2 SMNVEV (reference sequence). The CDR3 has 15 amino acids. The CDR3 DNA reads TGTGCCAGCAGTGGTAGCGGGGGGGCCCCAGACGAGCAGTACTTC. Translated: CASSGSGGAPDEQYF.